Listed below are T cell receptor beta chains from one sample, sequenced in a study of vaccination and CD4 T cells after COVID-19. Their antigen targets remain unknown. Using its own MiXCR run on the PCR reads, TCRdb lists one record per CDR3 protein. The sample lists fewer than 15,000 distinct CDR3 sequences, roughly 60% seen once, with around 18% in the top ten. Sequencing used cultured CD4+ T cells from blood, obtained after SARS-CoV-2 vaccination. These receptors were taken from a human donor with COVID-19. CDR3s include the opening cysteine and the closing phenylalanine or tryptophan. A D gene is named only where the DNA matches it firmly. Clone size is stated in some rows and not others, as once, few, many or a class when expanded.

j_gene	d_gene	v_gene	abundance	CDR3aa	CDR3nt
TRBJ2-5	TRBD1	TRBV7-2	few	CASSFSTGVWETQYF	TGTGCCAGCAGCTTTTCGACAGGGGTTTGGGAGACCCAGTACTTC
TRBJ1-2	-	TRBV3-1	once	CASSQWDGYTF	TGTGCCAGCAGCCAATGGGATGGCTACACCTTC
TRBJ2-7	-	TRBV6-1	-	CASRTRGAYEQYF	TGTGCCAGCAGGACTCGGGGTGCCTACGAGCAGTACTTC
TRBJ1-6	-	TRBV30	-	CAWSAANSPLHF	TGTGCCTGGAGTGCGGCTAATTCACCCCTCCACTTT
TRBJ2-3	-	TRBV6-5	few	CASSYGGRESTDTQYF	TGTGCCAGCAGTTATGGGGGCAGGGAGAGCACAGATACGCAGTATTTT
TRBJ2-5	-	TRBV20-1	-	CSAGDGTLNGETQYF	TGCAGTGCAGGGGATGGGACCCTAAATGGAGAGACCCAGTACTTC
TRBJ1-1	TRBD1	TRBV7-8	-	CASSQQGQGRTEAFF	TGTGCCAGCAGCCAACAAGGACAGGGAAGAACTGAAGCTTTCTTT
TRBJ2-2	TRBD1	TRBV30	-	CAWRSRGSSTGELFF	TGTGCCTGGAGGAGCAGGGGGTCGAGCACCGGGGAGCTGTTTTTT
TRBJ2-5	-	TRBV6-1	-	CASSEAGGSRPETQYF	TGTGCCAGCAGTGAAGCAGGGGGGTCTCGGCCGGAGACCCAGTACTTC
TRBJ1-5	-	TRBV20-1	-	CSARGGSSNQPQHF	TGCAGTGCTAGAGGGGGGTCTAGCAATCAGCCCCAGCATTTT
TRBJ1-2	-	TRBV7-2	-	CASSLWGPPGYGYTF	TGTGCCAGCAGCTTATGGGGTCCCCCGGGCTATGGCTACACCTTC
TRBJ1-3	-	TRBV20-1	-	CSAPRQPGNTIYF	TGCAGTGCCCCTCGGCAGCCTGGAAACACCATATATTTT
TRBJ1-1	TRBD1	TRBV30	-	CAWSYRDRGNTEAFF	TGTGCCTGGAGTTACCGGGACAGGGGAAACACTGAAGCTTTCTTT
TRBJ2-5	TRBD1	TRBV6-1	-	CASSVSPGQGSETQYF	TGTGCCAGCAGTGTGTCACCGGGACAGGGATCGGAGACCCAGTACTTC
TRBJ1-5	-	TRBV4-1	-	CASSQEGASYSNQPQHF	TGCGCCAGCAGCCAAGAGGGGGCATCCTATAGCAATCAGCCCCAGCATTTT
TRBJ2-7	TRBD1	TRBV6-1	-	CASRGQGAQSYEQYF	TGTGCCAGCAGGGGGCAGGGGGCGCAGTCCTACGAGCAGTACTTC